This TCR beta chain was recovered during a study of control samples from healthy donors and cancer patients. This clone was detected once. The CDR3 covers 15 residues. Looked up from germline, CDR1 is LGHDT and CDR2 is YNNKEL (reference sequence). V was pared by 4 bases and J by 4 bases, with 15 bases between. The assay was immunoSEQ multiplex PCR, and TCRdb's table has in-frame clones only and misses some. This repertoire shows approximately 150,000 clones, roughly nine tenths found once; its top ten account for around 7.3%. Source material: blood. The chain combines TRBV3-1 (or the pseudogene TRBV3-2) with TRBJ2-3, with D possibly being TRBD1 or TRBD2 (6 bases each). The sequence derives from a young man in good health. CDR3 in amino acids: CASSRREGGPDTQYF. The CDR3 bases are TGTGCCAGCAGCCGACGCGAAGGGGGGCCAGATACGCAGTATTTT.